This TCR beta chain comes out of a study of identical twins. One entry per CDR3 protein results from TCRdb running MiXCR on the 5' RACE reads. The sample lists about 570,000 distinct CDR3 sequences; nearly 10% were seen once. In the case of this clonotype: A much bigger clone sits one base away, suggesting this may be a read error. The CDR3 end shows no conserved phenylalanine or tryptophan, and so a read error is likely.

The CDR3 is 12 amino acids. Germline values: CDR1 MNHEY, CDR2 SVGEGT. The V gene lost 4 bases and the J gene lost 4 bases, with 5 bases spanning the gap. These records were also assigned to another study, of yellow fever vaccine responses in identical twins.

The receptor was derived from a woman between 18 and 30 years old in good health. The chain links TRBV6-2 or TRBV6-3 to TRBJ2-1; the D gene is possibly TRBD1 (5 bases). The sample taken for sequencing was PBMCs. The chain's CDR3 is CASSWTYNEQFS. The CDR3, as DNA: TGTGCCAGCAGTTGGACATACAATGAGCAGTTCTCC.